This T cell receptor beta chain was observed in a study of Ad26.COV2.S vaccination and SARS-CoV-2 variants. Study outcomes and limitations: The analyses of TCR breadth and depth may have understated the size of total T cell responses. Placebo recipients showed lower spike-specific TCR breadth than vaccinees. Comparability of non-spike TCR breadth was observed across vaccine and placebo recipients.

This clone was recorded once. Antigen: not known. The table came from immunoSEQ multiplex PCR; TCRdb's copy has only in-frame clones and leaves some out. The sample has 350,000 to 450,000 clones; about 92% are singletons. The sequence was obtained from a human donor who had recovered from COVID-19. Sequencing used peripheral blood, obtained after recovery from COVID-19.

CDR3 in DNA: TGTGCCAGCAGTCCACTTGGGCCGGGGGAGCTGTTTTTT. Translated: CASSPLGPGELFF. The rearrangement uses TRBV6-5 and TRBJ2-2, with unresolved D. This CDR3 is built from 13 residues. Trimming stripped 5 bases from V and 8 bases from J, with 12 bases between. Germline-derived CDR1 and CDR2 are MNHEY and SVGAGI.